Following are 24 T cell receptor beta chains from one sample sequenced in a study of early T cells in non-severe SARS-CoV-2 infection. In TCRdb, the 5' RACE reads were re-called with MiXCR into one record per CDR3 protein. This sample has 70,000 to 85,000 distinct CDR3 sequences; about 5% occur once, and the top ten carry under 7.5%. The sequencing here drew on whole blood, taken at baseline. The receptor source for this set is an adult who was a healthcare worker with PCR-confirmed SARS-CoV-2 infection or an uninfected control (not recorded which).

The chain couples TRBV20-1 to TRBJ2-4, with a possible D match to TRBD2 (6 bases). CDR1 is DFQATT and CDR2 is SNEGSKA in the germline V gene (reference sequence). V lost 3 bases, J lost 1 base, and 16 bases lay in between. This CDR3 comprises 16 residues. As DNA, the CDR3 is TGCAGTGCTAGTATCGCGGGGCGATGGGCCAAAAACATTCAGTACTTC. It translates to CSASIAGRWAKNIQYF.

This clonotype was recorded at least ten times. The CDR3 here is CAISESSGRSYNEQFF. CDR3 in DNA: TGTGCCATCAGTGAGTCTTCGGGTCGGTCCTACAATGAGCAGTTCTTC. V gene TRBV10-3 combines with J gene TRBJ2-1, with D uncertain. Trimming left V 0 bases short and J 1 base short, with 10 bases between. Germline assignment: CDR1 ENHRY and CDR2 SYGVKD. The CDR3 is 16 amino acids.

Ten or more counts support this clonotype. The V and J genes are TRBV15 and TRBJ2-1; the D gene is possibly TRBD2 (6 bases). This CDR3 spans 15 amino acids. Between the trimmed V and J ends, which lost 7 bases and 2 bases, there was a span of 15 bases. CDR1 is LNHNV and CDR2 is YYDKDF in the germline V gene (reference sequence). Here the CDR3 DNA reads TGTGCCACCACCCGGGGGACCGGGACCTACAATGAGCAGTTCTTC. It specifies CATTRGTGTYNEQFF.

This chain joins TRBV7-9 and TRBJ2-1; D may be TRBD1 or TRBD2 (5 bases each). This CDR3 has 13 residues. Per germline, CDR1 SEHNR and CDR2 FQNEAQ (reference sequence). The V gene lost 1 base and the J gene lost 6 bases, with 7 bases spanning the gap. The CDR3 DNA sequence: TGTGCCAGCAGCTTAGTCGGGGCCAATGAGCAGTTCTTC. This encodes CASSLVGANEQFF.

This clonotype has more than one count but fewer than ten. The gene calls are TRBV20-1 and TRBJ1-4; tentatively, D is TRBD1 (6 bases). Trimming cost V 6 bases and J 7 bases, with 15 bases left between them. The CDR3 sequence is 13 residues long. In germline, CDR1 is DFQATT, CDR2 SNEGSKA (reference sequence). The CDR3 loop is CSADARGREKLFF. DNA of the CDR3: TGCAGTGCCGACGCCAGGGGCCGTGAAAAACTGTTTTTT.

This clonotype showed up many times. The chain has TRBV7-9 and TRBJ2-1; 8 bases match TRBD1. The CDR3 sequence is 14 residues long. Germline V lookup: CDR1 SEHNR, CDR2 FQNEAQ (reference sequence). With 1 base clipped from V and 8 bases from J, the junction kept 4 bases outside the gene matches. CDR3 bases: TGTGCCAGCAGCTTAGGGCAGGGGGCGGATGAGCAGTTCTTC. This translates into CASSLGQGADEQFF. The full variable domain, in which reference TRBV7-9 and TRBJ2-1 provide the parts outside the CDR3, is DTGVSQNPRHKITKRGQNVTFRCDPISEHNRLYWYRQTLGQGPEFLTYFQNEAQLEKSRLLSDRFSAERPKGSFSTLEIQRTEQGDSAMYLCASSLGQGADEQFFGPGTRLTVL.

There are many counts of this clonotype. V gene TRBV7-9 combines with J gene TRBJ2-1; 7 nucleotides align to TRBD2. The CDR3 runs 16 residues. V trimming: 1 base; J trimming: 1 base; junction bases outside the gene matches: 4. Per the germline V gene, CDR1 is SEHNR and CDR2 is FQNEAQ (reference sequence). The DNA for the CDR3 is TGTGCCAGCAGCTTAGGGCGGGAGTTATCCTACAATGAGCAGTTCTTC. This sequence encodes CASSLGRELSYNEQFF.

This clonotype was seen at least ten times. The V and J genes are TRBV2 and TRBJ1-2; 7 bases agree with TRBD1. The trim removed 3 bases at V and 2 bases at J, leaving 6 bases unmatched. CDR3 length: 15 amino acids. Germline V CDR1 and CDR2: SNHLY, FYNNEI. The CDR3 reads CASSDPQGTNYGYTF. CDR3 DNA: TGTGCCAGCAGTGACCCACAGGGGACGAACTATGGCTACACCTTC.

The chain combines TRBV27 with TRBJ2-5; D ambiguous. Germline CDR1 and CDR2: MNHEY and SMNVEV (reference sequence). The CDR3 is 17 residues long. The V end lost 7 bases, the J end lost 2 bases, and 23 bases lay between the germline ends. CDR3: CASTLRWAGPSQETQYF. DNA of the CDR3: TGTGCCAGCACCCTCCGCTGGGCAGGTCCTTCTCAAGAGACCCAGTACTTC.

With regard to this clonotype: A read error is possible here, since a much larger clone lies one base away. The chain recombines TRBV6-5 with TRBJ2-5; TRBD2 aligns across 8 bases. V gave up 6 bases and J gave up 4 bases; unmatched junction bases: 10. This CDR3 region has 15 residues. The germline V gene encodes CDR1 MNHEY and CDR2 SVGAGI. This CDR3 is CASSETGTRGETQYF. CDR3 DNA: TGTGCCAGCAGCGAGACTGGGACTAGGGGAGAGACCCAGTACTTC.

The rearrangement uses TRBV4-2 and TRBJ2-1; the D is unclear. V shed 0 bases and J shed 2 bases, with 8 bases lying between them. The CDR3 extends over 15 amino acids. Per the germline V gene, CDR1 is LGHNA and CDR2 is YNFKEQ. The CDR3 is CASSQDPETYNEQFF. The CDR3 nucleotides read TGTGCCAGCAGCCAAGACCCCGAAACCTACAATGAGCAGTTCTTC.

This clonotype was observed a few times. This chain joins TRBV9 and TRBJ2-7; D might be TRBD2 (6 bases). Germline V gene lookup returns CDR1 SGDLS and CDR2 YYNGEE. The CDR3 loop spans 16 amino acids. With 1 base removed from V and 2 bases from J, the gap between germline ends came to 16 bases. As DNA, the CDR3 is TGTGCCAGCAGCGTATCCAGTAAGCGGGCCCCCTACGAGCAGTACTTC. This gives the protein CASSVSSKRAPYEQYF.

This clonotype was counted at least ten times. The chain recombines TRBV12-3 or TRBV12-4 with TRBJ2-6; 7 nucleotides agree with TRBD1. CDR3 size: 13 residues. The CDR3 here is CAVRGLGANVLTF. The CDR3 region has the DNA TGTGCAGTTAGGGGGCTTGGGGCCAACGTCCTGACTTTC.

The table lists this clonotype with many counts. The chain joins TRBV6-6 to TRBJ2-7; 8 bases align to TRBD2. The CDR3 is 13 residues long. Looked up from germline, CDR1 is MNHNY and CDR2 is SVGAGI (reference sequence). V gave up 7 bases and J gave up 2 bases; unmatched junction bases: 4. The CDR3 coding sequence is TGTGCCAGCAAAGCGGGAGTCGCCTACGAGCAGTACTTC. Its protein product is CASKAGVAYEQYF.

The rearrangement joins TRBV14 to TRBJ1-3; D gene ambiguous. CDR1 is SGHDN and CDR2 is FVKESK in the germline V gene. Trimming pared 1 base from V and 4 bases from J, leaving 11 bases between. This CDR3 spans 15 amino acids. CDR3 nucleotides: TGTGCCAGCAGCCAAGTGAGGAACCAAGGAAACACCATATATTTT. It codes for CASSQVRNQGNTIYF.

The sample holds many counts of this clonotype. The rearrangement links TRBV7-3 to TRBJ2-1; TRBD2 agrees at 10 bases. Germline V gene lookup returns CDR1 SGHTA and CDR2 FQGTGA. CDR3 length: 16 amino acids. V lost 3 bases and J lost 4; bases outside the gene matches: 6. As DNA, the CDR3 is TGTGCCAGCAGCTTGCACCCTAGCGGGAGATACAATGAGCAGTTCTTC. Translated: CASSLHPSGRYNEQFF.

This clonotype was detected only a few times. V usage is TRBV11-3 and J usage is TRBJ1-1; no clear D. Germline V CDR1 and CDR2: SGHNT, YENEEA. The length of the CDR3 is 12 residues. Trimming shortened V by 5 bases and J by 7 bases, and 11 bases separated the two germline ends. The CDR3 spells CASSRGPYEAFF. The CDR3 region has the DNA TGTGCCAGCAGCCGCGGACCCTATGAAGCTTTCTTT.

This clonotype was recorded a few times. The chain carries TRBV11-2 and TRBJ1-5; D not certain. V lost 6 bases and J 1 base, leaving 7 bases between the germline ends. CDR3 length: 13 amino acids. The germline gives CDR1 SGHAT, CDR2 FQNNGV. DNA of the CDR3: TGTGCCAGCAGTTTCCTAAGCAATCAGCCCCAGCATTTT. Translation gives CASSFLSNQPQHF.

The chain recombines TRBV19 with TRBJ2-7; 8 bases align to TRBD1. The V segment lost 5 bases and the J segment 11 bases; nucleotides outside the gene matches: 14. There are 14 residues in the CDR3. Germline V CDR1 and CDR2: LNHDA, SQIVND (reference sequence). The CDR3 DNA follows: TGTGCCAGTAGTGGGGACAGGCTCTCAGGCTTGGAGTACTTC. This encodes CASSGDRLSGLEYF. The full variable domain, in which reference TRBV19 and TRBJ2-7 provide the parts outside the CDR3, is DGGITQSPKYLFRKEGQNVTLSCEQNLNHDAMYWYRQDPGQGLRLIYYSQIVNDFQKGDIAEGYSVSREKKESFPLTVTSAQKNPTAFYLCASSGDRLSGLEYFGPGTRLTVT.

The table lists this clonotype with a few counts. The rearrangement links TRBV12-3 or TRBV12-4 to TRBJ2-7, with D unresolved. The CDR3 extends over 14 amino acids. Deletions cut 5 bases from V and 6 bases from J, with 17 bases between. Here the CDR3 reads CASSATPGLVEQYF. CDR3 sequence (DNA): TGTGCCAGCAGTGCGACCCCCGGGTTGGTCGAGCAGTACTTC.

This clonotype was observed a handful of times. V gene TRBV7-9 combines with J gene TRBJ1-1, with 9 positions matching TRBD1. Germline CDR1 reads SEHNR; CDR2 reads FQNEAQ (reference sequence). V dropped 5 bases and J dropped 7; count of bases not matched to a gene: 8. CDR3 length: 14 amino acids. CDR3 DNA sequence: TGTGCCAGCAGCCCTAGGACAGGGGAGAATGAAGCTTTCTTT. Its protein product is CASSPRTGENEAFF.

This clonotype was picked up a small number of times. This chain connects TRBV27 to TRBJ2-5, with TRBD1 as a possible D gene (6 bases). The CDR3 has 12 residues. V lost 8 bases, J lost 3 bases, and 10 bases lay in between. Germline CDR1 and CDR2: MNHEY and SMNVEV (reference sequence). The CDR3 DNA is TGTGCCAGCTGGACAGTGAAAGAGACCCAGTACTTC. Translating gives CASWTVKETQYF.

This clonotype was seen a handful of times. J is TRBJ2-7 and V is TRBV12-3 or TRBV12-4; D perhaps matches TRBD2 (5 bases). V gave up 6 bases and J gave up 4 bases, with 19 bases separating them. The CDR3 totals 15 residues. The CDR3 nucleotides are TGTGCCAGCAGCTCGACGCTAGGGAGAGGATACGAGCAGTACTTC. It specifies CASSSTLGRGYEQYF.

This clonotype was found many times. An end of the junction differs from the germline gene, which may be a read error. The chain has TRBV4-2 and TRBJ2-1, with 9 bases lining up with TRBD2. The germline CDR1 and CDR2 sequences are LGHNA and YNFKEQ. The CDR3 is 15 amino acids. CDR3 coding DNA: TGTGCCAGCAGGCAAGAAGCGGGAGGCTACAATGAGCAGTTCTTC. Translated: CASRQEAGGYNEQFF.